Listed below are T cell receptor beta chains from one sample, sequenced in a study of blood T cell repertoires in COVID-19. Here immunoSEQ multiplex PCR was the method, and the copy in TCRdb shows in-frame clones only, minus some. The sample has around 110,000 clones, 90% seen once. What was sequenced was peripheral blood. These receptors were taken from a human donor with active COVID-19. The donor label of this sample is uncertain. Both conserved end residues are part of each CDR3. A D gene is named only where the DNA matches it firmly. The size entry is marked missing in some rows and otherwise reads once, few, many or a size class.

clone size	D gene	V gene	J gene	CDR3 DNA	CDR3 protein
-	TRBD2	TRBV20-1	TRBJ2-2	TGCAGTGCTAGTTTTGCGGGGGACACCGGGGAGCTGTTTTTT	CSASFAGDTGELFF
-	TRBD2	TRBV7-9	TRBJ2-1	TGTGCCAGCAGTCCTAGCGGGGGTAGCTCCTACAATGAGCAGTTCTTC	CASSPSGGSSYNEQFF
-	-	TRBV12-3/TRBV12-4	TRBJ2-7	TGTGCCAGCAGTCTTCAGACAAGCTACGAGCAGTACTTC	CASSLQTSYEQYF
-	-	TRBV10-1	TRBJ1-3	TGCGCCAGCAGTGAGTCCGGGGGTAAGGCTGGAAACACCATATATTTT	CASSESGGKAGNTIYF
-	TRBD2	TRBV5-1	TRBJ2-7	TGCGCCAGCAGCTTGCGGACTAGCGGGGGCCTGAGCTCCTACGAGCAGTACTTC	CASSLRTSGGLSSYEQYF
-	-	TRBV6-5	TRBJ2-7	TGTGCCAGCAGTTACTCGACAGCTTCCTACGAGCAGTACTTC	CASSYSTASYEQYF
-	-	TRBV9	TRBJ2-5	TGTGCCAGCAGCGTATCTCCGGAAGAGACCCAGTACTTC	CASSVSPEETQYF
once	TRBD2	TRBV28	TRBJ2-7	TGTGCCAGCATGGGGGGGAACTCCTACGAGCAGTACTTC	CASMGGNSYEQYF
-	-	TRBV11-2	TRBJ1-1	TGTGCCAGCAGAACGAGGGGGTTCAACACTGAAGCTTTCTTT	CASRTRGFNTEAFF
-	-	TRBV6-2/TRBV6-3	TRBJ2-7	TGTGCCAGCAGCTTGACTAGTCCTTCCTACGAGCAGTACTTC	CASSLTSPSYEQYF
once	-	TRBV28	TRBJ2-1	TGTGCCAGCAGAGGGGGACAAGGGTACAATGAGCAGTTCTTC	CASRGGQGYNEQFF
-	-	TRBV7-8	TRBJ2-2	TGTGCCAGCAGGGGGGCGAGTAACACCGGGGAGCTGTTTTTT	CASRGASNTGELFF
-	-	TRBV6-5	TRBJ1-1	TGTGCCAGCAGTTCGTTTCAGGTCGGTGGTACTGAAGCTTTCTTT	CASSSFQVGGTEAFF
-	-	TRBV28	TRBJ2-7	TGTGCCAGCCAGGTGCGCTCCCCGGCTTCCTACGAGCAGTACTTC	CASQVRSPASYEQYF
-	-	TRBV5-1	TRBJ2-7	TGCGCCAGCAGCTTGGACGTTCTCAGAAACTACGAGCAGTACTTC	CASSLDVLRNYEQYF
-	-	TRBV28	TRBJ2-7	TGTGCCAGCAGTCCCGCCAGGGCTAAAGTTCGGACCGCCGAGCAGTACTTC	CASSPARAKVRTAEQYF
-	TRBD2	TRBV11-3	TRBJ2-1	TGTGCCAGCAGCTCGACTAGCGGGGGGGGCTACAATGAGCAGTTCTTC	CASSSTSGGGYNEQFF
-	-	TRBV19	TRBJ1-5	TGTGCCATCTCGACCCCGGCGGGGCAGCCCCAGCATTTT	CAISTPAGQPQHF
-	-	TRBV5-1	TRBJ2-1	TGCGCCAGCAGCTTGGGGACAGCTACATACAATGAGCAGTTCTTC	CASSLGTATYNEQFF
-	-	TRBV6-5	TRBJ2-2	TGTGCCAGCAGGAGACTGCGCGGGGAGCTGTTTTTT	CASRRLRGELFF
-	-	TRBV27	TRBJ2-3	TGTGCCAGCAGTTTAAAAGACAGGCGCACAGATACGCAGTATTTT	CASSLKDRRTDTQYF
-	-	TRBV5-1	TRBJ2-5	TGCGCCAGCAGCTCCCGACAGAGCCCCCGGGAGACCCAGTACTTC	CASSSRQSPRETQYF
-	-	TRBV2	TRBJ2-7	TGTGCCAGCAGTGAACAGGGTGGCGAGCAGTACTTC	CASSEQGGEQYF
-	TRBD2	TRBV24-1	TRBJ2-7	TGTGCCACCAGTGTGGCGGGGGTCGAGCAGTACTTC	CATSVAGVEQYF
-	TRBD1	TRBV5-1	TRBJ2-2	TGCGCCAGCAGCTTAGGACAGGGGTCTGACACCGGGGAGCTGTTTTTT	CASSLGQGSDTGELFF
-	TRBD2	TRBV7-2	TRBJ2-2	TGTGCCAGCAGCTTCAGACTAGCGGGGCGACGGGAGCTGTTTTTT	CASSFRLAGRRELFF
-	TRBD2	TRBV19	TRBJ2-3	TGTGCCAGTAGTCGGGGGGGCCGGGGGGATACGCAGTATTTT	CASSRGGRGDTQYF
-	-	TRBV5-1	TRBJ1-5	TGCGCCAGCAGCTTGGACTACGGGGGTAGCAATCAGCCCCAGCATTTT	CASSLDYGGSNQPQHF
-	-	TRBV30	TRBJ1-2	TGTGCCTGGAGTACCAGACAGGAATCAAGGACCTTC	CAWSTRQESRTF
-	TRBD1	TRBV19	TRBJ1-5	TGTGCCAGTAGTATGACAGGGGGGTTTAGTCAGCCCCAGCATTTT	CASSMTGGFSQPQHF
-	-	TRBV28	TRBJ1-1	TGTGCCAGCAGTTTTTCCCGACAAGGACAGAACACTGAAGCTTTCTTT	CASSFSRQGQNTEAFF
-	TRBD1	TRBV9	TRBJ2-7	TGTGCCAGCAGCGTAGGGTGGAAGGGTCAGGGGGCCAACGAGCAGTACTTC	CASSVGWKGQGANEQYF
-	TRBD2	TRBV18	TRBJ2-7	TGTGCCAGCTCACCGAGCGGGGGGGCCTACGAGCAGTACTTC	CASSPSGGAYEQYF
-	TRBD1	TRBV7-2	TRBJ1-6	TGTGCCAGCAGCCTGGGGACAGCTAATTCACCCCTCCACTTT	CASSLGTANSPLHF
-	TRBD1	TRBV19	TRBJ2-7	TGTGCCAGTAGTATAGGGACAGGGGGTCCGTACGAGCAGTACTTC	CASSIGTGGPYEQYF
-	-	TRBV6-2/TRBV6-3	TRBJ1-3	TGTGCCAGCAGTTACGGAGGGTCCGGAAACACCATATATTTT	CASSYGGSGNTIYF
-	-	TRBV21-1	TRBJ2-2	TGTGCCAGCAGCAAAGGACTACCCGATACGAACACCGGGGAGCTGTTTTTT	CASSKGLPDTNTGELFF
once	-	TRBV6-2/TRBV6-3	TRBJ1-3	TGTGCCAGCAGTTACTCGAACAGTCGGCCTGGAAACACCATATATTTT	CASSYSNSRPGNTIYF
-	-	TRBV7-2	TRBJ1-5	TGTGCCAGCAGCTCGGGGACATGGGATCAGCCCCAGCATTTT	CASSSGTWDQPQHF
-	-	TRBV12-3/TRBV12-4	TRBJ1-1	TGTGCCAGCAGTCCAAGAAACTCGGACAGCTTCTTT	CASSPRNSDSFF
-	-	TRBV5-1	TRBJ1-4	TGCGCCAGCAGCTTTACGGTTGGTGAAAAACTGTTTTTT	CASSFTVGEKLFF
-	TRBD2	TRBV7-8	TRBJ2-2	TGTGCCAGCAGCTGGACTAGCGGGGGGGCCGGGGAGCTGTTTTTT	CASSWTSGGAGELFF
-	-	TRBV7-6	TRBJ2-7	TGTGCCAGCAGCTTAGGGGGGGACGAGCAGTACTTC	CASSLGGDEQYF
few	-	TRBV7-2	TRBJ1-3	TGTGCCAGCAGCTTAGTGGCTGGGGCGAGCTCTGGAAACACCATATATTTT	CASSLVAGASSGNTIYF
once	-	TRBV27	TRBJ2-7	TGTGCCAGCAGTTTAAACGGGTACGAGCAGTACTTC	CASSLNGYEQYF